This record looks at one TCR beta chain sequence and its context. The target antigen is unknown. The junction had 1 base not matched to a gene; V was cut back by 6 bases and J by 3 bases. CDR3 length: 15 amino acids. The germline V gene has CDR1 MNHEY and CDR2 SMNVEV (reference sequence). The record originates from a study of T cell responses to AZD1222 COVID-19 vaccine. Broader study findings: Seropositivity was recorded at baseline in only 6 or 7 AZD1222 recipients. Among vaccine-associated CD4 TCRs, coverage spanned spike, with dominance at 160-218 and 743-854.

The assay was immunoSEQ multiplex PCR, and TCRdb's table has in-frame clones only and misses some. Of under 150,000 clones listed, 85% to 90% are singletons. This receptor was identified in an adult who received the AZD1222 COVID-19 vaccine. The chain uses TRBV27 and TRBJ2-5; 16 nucleotides agree with TRBD2. This sample comprised peripheral blood, obtained 28 days after the second AZD1222 dose. CDR3 residues: CASRGLAGGEETQYF. The DNA for the CDR3 is TGTGCCAGCAGGGGACTAGCGGGAGGGGAAGAGACCCAGTACTTC.